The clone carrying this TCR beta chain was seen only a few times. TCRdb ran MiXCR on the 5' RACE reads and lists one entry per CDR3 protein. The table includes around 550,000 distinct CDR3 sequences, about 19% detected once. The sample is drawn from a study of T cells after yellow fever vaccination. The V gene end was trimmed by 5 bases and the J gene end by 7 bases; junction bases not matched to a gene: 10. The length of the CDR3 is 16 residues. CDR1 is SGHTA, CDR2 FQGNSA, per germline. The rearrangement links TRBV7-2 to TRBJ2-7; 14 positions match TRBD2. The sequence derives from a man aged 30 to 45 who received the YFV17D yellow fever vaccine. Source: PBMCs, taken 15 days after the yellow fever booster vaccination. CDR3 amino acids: CASSRNLGLAGGEQYF. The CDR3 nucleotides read TGTGCCAGCAGCAGGAACCTTGGACTAGCGGGAGGAGAGCAGTACTTC.